The T cell receptor (beta chain) under discussion was sequenced for a study of cytomegalovirus exposure and HLA in healthy donors. The wider study: There were approximately 81 million unique TCRs (from HLA-typed donors) in an early data release.

CDR1 is GTSNPN and CDR2 is SVGIG in the germline V gene (reference sequence). CDR3 length: 13 amino acids. PCR involved 60 Vbeta and 13 Jbeta primers. Method: immunoSEQ multiplex PCR; TCRdb's copy keeps in-frame clones and lacks some. The sample gives 150,000 to 200,000 clones, about four fifths of which show up once; 7.4% is in the top ten. In the case of this clone: Its specificity is not known.

General study results and limits: Cytomegalovirus-associated TCR beta chains were listed, numbering some 180. Earlier analysis yielded a pattern in which most TCR beta V segments were productive about 87% or about 30% of the time. Analysis performed later found roughly 17,000 TCR beta sequences associated with HLA alleles at 0.05 false discovery rate.

Sequencing was performed on PBMCs. This receptor was obtained from a male donor in good health and CMV-seropositive. The V call is TRBV30, the J call TRBJ2-1, with 9 positions matching TRBD2. The CDR3 coding sequence is TGTGCTGGGGGCGGGGGGGCCTACAATGAGCAGTTCTTC. It codes for CAGGGGAYNEQFF.